A single sample is the source of the 32 T cell receptor beta chains below, sequenced in a study of T cells in narcolepsy. Method: immunoSEQ multiplex PCR; TCRdb's copy keeps in-frame clones and lacks some. The sample includes about 27,000 clones, just under 85% of them seen just once. Sequencing input: CD45RA- memory CD4+ T cells from PBMCs. Every receptor here comes from a human donor with narcolepsy.

Concerning this clone itself: Other DNA sequences from this sample encode an identical CDR3 as well. The chain employs TRBV11-2 and TRBJ1-2, with D possibly being TRBD1 (5 bases). Germline values: CDR1 SGHAT, CDR2 FQNNGV. The CDR3 spans 14 residues. Trimming pared 2 bases from V and 3 bases from J, leaving 10 bases between. The CDR3 DNA follows: TGTGCCAGCAGCTTACAGGGAGCCGACTATGGCTACACCTTC. Translation gives CASSLQGADYGYTF.

The CDR3, as DNA: TGTGCCAGCAGCTTGTCTTCGATATCCGGGGGCTACGAGCAGTACTTC. Protein sequence: CASSLSSISGGYEQYF. This sequence joins TRBV5-4 and TRBJ2-7; perhaps TRBD2 as D (6 bases). V shed 1 base and J shed 3 bases, with 17 bases lying between them. The CDR3 has 16 amino acids. CDR1 and CDR2 (germline): SGHNT, YYREEE (reference sequence). Looking up the rest from reference TRBV5-4 and TRBJ2-7 gives the full variable domain: ETGVTQSPTHLIKTRGQQVTLRCSSQSGHNTVSWYQQALGQGPQFIFQYYREEENGRGNFPPRFSGLQFPNYSSELNVNALELDDSALYLCASSLSSISGGYEQYFGPGTRLTVT.

The V call is TRBV7-2, the J call TRBJ1-5; D gene uncertain. Deletions cut 5 bases from V and 8 bases from J, with 19 bases between. Germline CDR1 reads SGHTA; CDR2 reads FQGNSA. The CDR3 totals 15 residues. CDR3 nucleotide sequence: TGTGCCAGCAGCACTAACGGGTACGGAATCGAGCCCCAGCATTTT. Translated: CASSTNGYGIEPQHF.

The chain is built from TRBV5-8 and TRBJ1-1; D is unresolved. Germline loops: CDR1 SGHTS, CDR2 YDEGEE. V gave up 5 bases and J gave up 5 bases, with 19 bases separating them. This CDR3 has 15 amino acids. CDR3 region: CASRMRVGTLTEAFF. In nucleotides, the CDR3 is TGTGCCAGCAGGATGCGTGTGGGTACGTTAACTGAAGCTTTCTTT.

The chain links TRBV7-8 to TRBJ1-3; D ambiguous. V shed 1 base and J shed 0 bases, with 7 bases lying between them. CDR1 SGHVS and CDR2 FQNEAQ come from the germline V gene. The CDR3 is 15 amino acids. This CDR3 reads CASSLGLRSGNTIYF. The CDR3 DNA follows: TGTGCCAGCAGCTTAGGGCTTCGCTCTGGAAACACCATATATTTT.

This chain connects TRBV28 to TRBJ1-1, with a possible D match to TRBD1 (5 bases). The CDR3 is 14 residues long. Germline V gives CDR1 MDHEN, CDR2 SYDVKM. The V end lost 7 bases, the J end lost 6 bases, and 18 bases lay between the germline ends. CDR3 DNA sequence: TGTGCCAGCACCGGGGGTTCGAGAGGCCCTGAAGCTTTCTTT. Amino acid sequence: CASTGGSRGPEAFF.

CDR3 sequence reads: CASSLASEANEQFF. The CDR3, as DNA: TGTGCCAGCAGCTTAGCGAGTGAGGCCAATGAGCAGTTCTTC. The gene calls are TRBV7-8 and TRBJ2-1; D unresolved. From germline, CDR1 is SGHVS and CDR2 FQNEAQ. Trimming took off 0 bases at V and 6 bases at J, with 9 bases between the two ends. The CDR3 contains 14 residues.

This clone was seen only once. This rearrangement joins TRBV4-3 to TRBJ1-4; D perhaps matches TRBD1 (5 bases). The germline V and J ends were trimmed by 4 bases and 1 base, with 13 bases remaining between them. Germline V gives CDR1 LGHNA, CDR2 YSLEER. CDR3 length: 16 amino acids. The chain's CDR3 is CASSLNPGGTNEKLFF. The DNA of the CDR3 is TGCGCCAGCAGCCTGAATCCCGGGGGAACTAATGAAAAACTGTTTTTT.

V gene TRBV6-5 combines with J gene TRBJ2-7; D remains unclear. Trimming shortened V by 6 bases and J by 2 bases, and 8 bases separated the two germline ends. The CDR3 contains 12 residues. CDR1 is MNHEY and CDR2 is SVGAGI in the germline V gene. The DNA of the CDR3 is TGTGCCAGCAGCCCTACCACCTACGAGCAGTACTTC. Its protein is CASSPTTYEQYF.

With regard to this clone: Other DNA sequences in this sample translate to the same CDR3. The V call is TRBV28, the J call TRBJ2-5; 12 positions agree with TRBD2. Germline CDR1 is MDHEN and CDR2 is SYDVKM. The CDR3 sequence is 16 residues long. V shed 2 bases, J shed 5 bases, and the junction held 6 bases outside the gene matches. In DNA, the CDR3 is TGTGCCAGCAGTTTAGCAAGACTAGCGGGGGTGGAGACCCAGTACTTC. This codes for CASSLARLAGVETQYF.

The rearrangement links TRBV27 to TRBJ2-1; 10 bases fit TRBD1. The J segment lost 8 bases and the V segment lost 4 bases, leaving 5 bases of the junction unmatched. This CDR3 is 14 amino acids long. CDR1 MNHEY and CDR2 SMNVEV come from the germline V gene (reference sequence). CDR3 in DNA: TGTGCCAGCAGTTCCCTGGGACAGGGGTATGAGCAGTTCTTC. This encodes CASSSLGQGYEQFF.

The CDR3, as DNA: TGTGCCAGCAGCTCCCGCGGGATCGACAATGAGCAGTTCTTC. Its protein is CASSSRGIDNEQFF. The chain combines TRBV11-2 with TRBJ2-1, with D tentatively TRBD2 (6 bases). The germline V and J ends were trimmed by 4 bases and 5 bases, with 12 bases remaining between them. The CDR3 sequence is 14 residues long. The germline CDR1 and CDR2 sequences are SGHAT and FQNNGV.

This clone has more than one count but fewer than ten. The CDR3 protein is CASSTGQVEAFF. CDR3 coding DNA: TGTGCCAGTAGTACGGGACAGGTTGAAGCTTTCTTT. J is TRBJ1-1 and V is TRBV19, with TRBD1 identical over 8 bases. The ends lost 4 bases at V and 7 bases at J; junction bases unmatched: 2. CDR3 length equals 12 residues. Germline CDR1 reads LNHDA; CDR2 reads SQIVND (reference sequence).

The chain couples TRBV5-6 to TRBJ1-5; D is ambiguous. The CDR3 runs to 14 residues. Germline loops: CDR1 SGHDT, CDR2 YYEEEE. V was cut by 0 bases and J by 4 bases, with 8 bases left in between. CDR3 in amino acids: CASSLEQANQPQHF. The CDR3 coding sequence is TGTGCCAGCAGCTTGGAGCAGGCTAATCAGCCCCAGCATTTT.

This clone appeared a single time. Other DNA sequences within the sample encode an identical CDR3. This chain links TRBV6-6 with TRBJ2-7; D is perhaps TRBD2 (7 bases). This CDR3 is built from 16 residues. The V end lost 7 bases, the J end lost 2 bases, and 21 bases lay between the germline ends. Germline assignment: CDR1 MNHNY and CDR2 SVGAGI (reference sequence). CDR3 sequence: CASTEGGSLPTYEQYF. The DNA for the CDR3 is TGTGCCAGCACCGAGGGGGGGTCACTACCGACCTACGAGCAGTACTTC.

The rearrangement joins TRBV7-2 to TRBJ1-3, with D unclear. CDR1 SGHTA and CDR2 FQGNSA come from the germline V gene. The CDR3 runs 15 residues. Trimming pared 7 bases from V and 0 bases from J, leaving 13 bases between. Here the CDR3 DNA reads TGTGCCAGCACTCGGGTCCGGAGCTCTGGAAACACCATATATTTT. It yields the protein CASTRVRSSGNTIYF.

The chain couples TRBV27 to TRBJ1-2, with no clear D. The CDR3 extends over 13 amino acids. CDR1 is MNHEY and CDR2 is SMNVEV in the germline V gene (reference sequence). Trimming left V 3 bases short and J 2 bases short, with 7 bases between. For the CDR3, the DNA is TGTGCCAGCAGTTTCGGACCGAACTATGGCTACACCTTC. Translated: CASSFGPNYGYTF.

The chain joins TRBV5-6 to TRBJ1-1; D not resolved. The CDR3 is 14 amino acids. V was trimmed by 4 bases and J by 5 bases, leaving 15 bases between them. In germline, CDR1 is SGHDT, CDR2 YYEEEE. This CDR3 reads CASSPVGGGTEAFF. DNA of the CDR3: TGTGCCAGCAGCCCGGTCGGAGGAGGAACTGAAGCTTTCTTT.

The chain recombines TRBV7-2 with TRBJ2-3, with 9 bases aligning to TRBD1. V was clipped by 5 bases and J by 5 bases; unmatched bases: 8. Germline V gene sequence: CDR1 SGHTA, CDR2 FQGNSA. The CDR3 covers 15 residues. CDR3 in DNA: TGTGCCAGCAGCCGCAACAGGGGGCTTGGAGATACGCAGTATTTT. It is translated as CASSRNRGLGDTQYF.

The chain employs TRBV7-2 and TRBJ1-1; D is uncertain. Trimming removed 2 bases from V and 4 bases from J, with 8 bases in between. The CDR3 extends over 13 amino acids. Per germline, CDR1 SGHTA and CDR2 FQGNSA. CDR3 DNA sequence: TGTGCCAGCAGCTTATACGTCAGCACTGAAGCTTTCTTT. It specifies CASSLYVSTEAFF.

V and J are TRBV7-3 and TRBJ2-5; 7 bases are shared with TRBD1. The CDR3 covers 14 residues. With V trimmed by 5 bases and J by 4 bases, 7 bases remained unmatched. Germline CDR1 SGHTA, CDR2 FQGTGA. The CDR3 is CASSSTGVGETQYF. In DNA, the CDR3 is TGTGCCAGCAGCAGTACAGGGGTAGGAGAGACCCAGTACTTC.

The V and J genes are TRBV11-2 and TRBJ2-3; D gene unclear. Per germline, CDR1 SGHAT and CDR2 FQNNGV. This CDR3 region has 16 residues. Trimming took off 0 bases at V and 6 bases at J, with 16 bases between the two ends. The CDR3 region has the DNA TGTGCCAGCAGCTTAGACGCTAGAACTTCCGCCGATACGCAGTATTTT. Its translation is CASSLDARTSADTQYF.

The chain has TRBV14 and TRBJ2-7; 7 bases are a match to TRBD2. The V gene's germline CDR1 is SGHDN and CDR2 FVKESK. The CDR3 length is 14 residues. J was trimmed by 3 bases and V by 0 bases; bases with no gene match: 2. CDR3 coding DNA: TGTGCCAGCAGCCAAGAAGGGAGGGACTACGAGCAGTACTTC. It specifies CASSQEGRDYEQYF.

This chain joins TRBV5-1 and TRBJ2-3; D call uncertain. Trimming removed 3 bases from V and 4 bases from J, with 3 bases in between. The CDR3 has 11 amino acids. The germline V gene encodes CDR1 SGHRS and CDR2 YFSETQ. CDR3 in DNA: TGCGCCAGCAGCTGGGCAGATACGCAGTATTTT. Translated, it gives CASSWADTQYF.

The chain couples TRBV28 to TRBJ1-1; the D gene is possibly TRBD1 (6 bases). The ends were cut back, 4 bases at V and 5 bases at J, with 8 bases in the middle. The CDR3 extends over 12 amino acids. Germline CDR1 reads MDHEN; CDR2 reads SYDVKM. The CDR3 reads CASSSQGTEAFF. CDR3 bases: TGTGCCAGCAGTTCTCAGGGGACTGAAGCTTTCTTT.

J is TRBJ2-7 and V is TRBV5-8; no reliable D call. The CDR3 is made up of 13 amino acids. Trimming took 4 bases from V and 5 from J, leaving 13 bases between them. Germline-derived CDR1 and CDR2 are SGHTS and YDEGEE. The CDR3 sequence is CASSPLRIHEQYF. DNA for the CDR3: TGTGCCAGCAGCCCCCTAAGAATCCACGAGCAGTACTTC. Complete variable domain (other parts from reference TRBV5-8 and TRBJ2-7): EAGVTQSPTHLIKTRGQQATLRCSPISGHTSVYWYQQALGLGLQFLLWYDEGEERNRGNFPPRFSGRQFPNYSSELNVNALELEDSALYLCASSPLRIHEQYFGPGTRLTVT.

The chain carries TRBV10-3 and TRBJ2-1; D remains unclear. V was shortened by 8 bases and J by 7 bases, with 12 bases between the two germline ends. This CDR3 contains 12 residues. In germline, CDR1 is ENHRY, CDR2 SYGVKD. The CDR3 nucleotides are TGTGCCATCGGGTTAAACAGAAATGAGCAGTTCTTC. This sequence encodes CAIGLNRNEQFF.

J is TRBJ1-3 and V is TRBV6-5; possible D gene TRBD1, 5 bases. The germline CDR1 and CDR2 sequences are MNHEY and SVGAGI. CDR3 length equals 14 residues. Deletions cut 7 bases from V and 1 base from J, with 11 bases between. CDR3: CASISWGSGNTIYF. The CDR3 nucleotides read TGTGCCAGCATCTCCTGGGGGTCTGGAAACACCATATATTTT.

J is TRBJ1-3 and V is TRBV11-2; D gene ambiguous. Looked up from germline, CDR1 is SGHAT and CDR2 is FQNNGV. The CDR3 consists of 14 residues. The V end lost 1 base, the J end lost 1 base, and 5 bases lay between the germline ends. The CDR3 sequence: CASSLGASGNTIYF. CDR3 sequence (DNA): TGTGCCAGCAGCTTAGGAGCTTCTGGAAACACCATATATTTT.

This clone occurred once. The gene calls are TRBV25-1 and TRBJ2-7; D uncertain. Trimming took 4 bases from V and 3 from J, leaving 16 bases between them. In germline, CDR1 is MGHDK, CDR2 SYGVNS. CDR3 length equals 15 residues. CDR3 amino acids: CASSGGFGGHYEQYF. In nucleotides, the CDR3 is TGTGCCAGCAGTGGAGGATTTGGCGGCCACTACGAGCAGTACTTC.

CDR3 sequence (DNA): TGTGCCAGCAGCTATGGCAAAAGGACTAGCCCCAATGAGCAGTTCTTC. Amino acid sequence: CASSYGKRTSPNEQFF. The chain joins TRBV6-6 to TRBJ2-1; 8 nucleotides match TRBD2. V was pared by 6 bases and J by 6 bases, with 13 bases of the junction left unmatched. The CDR3 length is 16 residues. CDR1 and CDR2 (germline): MNHNY, SVGAGI (reference sequence).

This sequence joins TRBV28 and TRBJ2-5; unclear D gene. The CDR3 has 11 amino acids. Trimming removed 4 bases from V and 7 bases from J, with 7 bases in between. From germline, CDR1 is MDHEN and CDR2 SYDVKM. The CDR3 DNA sequence: TGTGCCAGCAGTTACCCCCCGACCCAGTACTTC. Translation gives CASSYPPTQYF.